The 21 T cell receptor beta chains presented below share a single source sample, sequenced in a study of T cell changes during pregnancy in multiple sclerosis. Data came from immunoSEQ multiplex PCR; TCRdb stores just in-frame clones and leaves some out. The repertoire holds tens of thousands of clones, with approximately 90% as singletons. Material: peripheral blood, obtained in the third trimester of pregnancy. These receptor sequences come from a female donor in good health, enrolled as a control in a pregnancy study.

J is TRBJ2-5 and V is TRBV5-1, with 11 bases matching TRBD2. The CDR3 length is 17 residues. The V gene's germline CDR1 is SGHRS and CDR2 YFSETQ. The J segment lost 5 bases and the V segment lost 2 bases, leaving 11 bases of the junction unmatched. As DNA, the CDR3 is TGCGCCAGCAGCTTCGGACTAGCGGGTTATGGAGGGGAGACCCAGTACTTC. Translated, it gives CASSFGLAGYGGETQYF.

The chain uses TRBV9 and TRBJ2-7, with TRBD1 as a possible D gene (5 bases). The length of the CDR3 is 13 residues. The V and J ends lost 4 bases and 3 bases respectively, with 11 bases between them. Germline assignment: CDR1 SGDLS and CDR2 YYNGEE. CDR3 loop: CASSPGPNYEQYF. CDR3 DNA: TGTGCCAGCAGCCCAGGGCCAAACTACGAGCAGTACTTC.

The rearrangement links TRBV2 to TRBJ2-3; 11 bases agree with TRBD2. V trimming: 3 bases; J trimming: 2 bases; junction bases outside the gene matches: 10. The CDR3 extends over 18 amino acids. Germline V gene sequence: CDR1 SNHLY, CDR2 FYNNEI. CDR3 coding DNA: TGTGCCAGCAGTGAGCCGTTTACTAGCGGGAGAGACACAGATACGCAGTATTTT. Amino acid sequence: CASSEPFTSGRDTDTQYF.

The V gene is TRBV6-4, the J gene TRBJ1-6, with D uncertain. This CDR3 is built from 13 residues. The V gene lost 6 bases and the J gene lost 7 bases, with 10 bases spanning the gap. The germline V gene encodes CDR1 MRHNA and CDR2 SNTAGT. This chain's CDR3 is CASRDLENSPLHF. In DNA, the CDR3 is TGTGCCAGCAGGGACCTCGAGAATTCACCCCTCCACTTT.

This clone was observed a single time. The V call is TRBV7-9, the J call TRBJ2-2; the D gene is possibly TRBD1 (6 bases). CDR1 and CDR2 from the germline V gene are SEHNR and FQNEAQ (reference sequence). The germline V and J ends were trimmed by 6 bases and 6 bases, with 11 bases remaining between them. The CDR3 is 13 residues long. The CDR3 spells CASRYRVPGELFF. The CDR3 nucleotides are TGTGCCAGCAGGTACAGGGTTCCCGGGGAGCTGTTTTTT.

The CDR3, as DNA: TGTGCCAGCAGCCCCGGGGACACTGAAGCTTTCTTT. It is translated as CASSPGDTEAFF. V gene TRBV7-2 combines with J gene TRBJ1-1; D is unresolved. The CDR3 has 12 amino acids. Trimming left V 5 bases short and J 3 bases short, with 7 bases between. In germline, CDR1 is SGHTA, CDR2 FQGNSA.

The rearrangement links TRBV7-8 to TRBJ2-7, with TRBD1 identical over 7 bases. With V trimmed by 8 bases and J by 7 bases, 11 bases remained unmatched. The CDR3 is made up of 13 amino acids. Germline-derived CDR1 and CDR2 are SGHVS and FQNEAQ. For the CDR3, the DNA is TGTGCCAGCTGCTCTTACAGGGGCGGGGAGCAGTACTTC. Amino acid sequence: CASCSYRGGEQYF.

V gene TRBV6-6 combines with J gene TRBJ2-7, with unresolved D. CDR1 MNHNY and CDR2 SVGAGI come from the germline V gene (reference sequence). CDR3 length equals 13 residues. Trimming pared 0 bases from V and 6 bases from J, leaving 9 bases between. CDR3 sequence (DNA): TGTGCCAGCAGTTACTCCCCCGGCGGCGAGCAGTACTTC. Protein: CASSYSPGGEQYF.

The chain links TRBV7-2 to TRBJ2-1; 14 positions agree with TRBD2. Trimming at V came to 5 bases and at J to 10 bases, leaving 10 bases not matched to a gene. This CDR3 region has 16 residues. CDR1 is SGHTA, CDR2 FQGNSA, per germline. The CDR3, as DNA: TGTGCCAGCAGCCGTGGACTAGCGGGAGGAGTAGGGGAGCAGTTCTTC. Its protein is CASSRGLAGGVGEQFF.

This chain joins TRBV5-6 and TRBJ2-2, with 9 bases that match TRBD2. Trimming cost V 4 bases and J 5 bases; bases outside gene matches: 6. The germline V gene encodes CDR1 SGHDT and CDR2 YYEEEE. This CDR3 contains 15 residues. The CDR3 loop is CASSPVSGRTGELFF. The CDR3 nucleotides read TGTGCCAGCAGCCCTGTGAGCGGGAGGACCGGGGAGCTGTTTTTT.

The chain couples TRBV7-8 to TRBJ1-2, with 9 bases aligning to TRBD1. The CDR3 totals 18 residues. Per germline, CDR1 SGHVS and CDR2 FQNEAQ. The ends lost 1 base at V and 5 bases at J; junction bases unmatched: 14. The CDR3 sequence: CASSLGGYSGTGSYGYTF. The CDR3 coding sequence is TGTGCCAGCAGCTTAGGGGGGTACTCCGGGACAGGGAGTTATGGCTACACCTTC.

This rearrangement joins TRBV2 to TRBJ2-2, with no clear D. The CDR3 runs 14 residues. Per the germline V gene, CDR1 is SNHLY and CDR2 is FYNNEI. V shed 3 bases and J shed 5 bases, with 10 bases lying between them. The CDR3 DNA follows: TGTGCCAGCAGTGACTTAAGAGGAACCGGGGAGCTGTTTTTT. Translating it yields CASSDLRGTGELFF.

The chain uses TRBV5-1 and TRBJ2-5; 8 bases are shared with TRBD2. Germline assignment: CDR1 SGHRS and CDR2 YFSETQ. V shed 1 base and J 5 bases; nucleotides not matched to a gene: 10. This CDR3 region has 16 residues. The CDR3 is CASSLSSGVGLETQYF. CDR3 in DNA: TGCGCCAGCAGCTTGAGTAGCGGGGTTGGCTTGGAGACCCAGTACTTC.

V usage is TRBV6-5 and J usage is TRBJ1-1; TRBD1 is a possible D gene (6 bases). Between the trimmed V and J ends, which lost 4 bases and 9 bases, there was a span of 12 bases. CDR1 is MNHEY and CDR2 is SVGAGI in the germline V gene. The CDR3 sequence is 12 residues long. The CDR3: CASSSQGVKAFF. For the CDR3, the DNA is TGTGCCAGCAGTTCACAGGGAGTTAAAGCTTTCTTT.

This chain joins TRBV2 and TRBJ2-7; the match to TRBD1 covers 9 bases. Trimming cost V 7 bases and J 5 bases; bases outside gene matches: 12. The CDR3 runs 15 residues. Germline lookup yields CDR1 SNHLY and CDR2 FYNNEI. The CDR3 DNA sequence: TGTGCCAGCACCCCGGGACAGGGAAATACCCACGAGCAGTACTTC. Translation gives CASTPGQGNTHEQYF.

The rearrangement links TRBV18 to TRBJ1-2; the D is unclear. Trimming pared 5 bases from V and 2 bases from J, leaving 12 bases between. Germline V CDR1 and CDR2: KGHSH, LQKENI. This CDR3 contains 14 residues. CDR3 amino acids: CASSGQRQNYGYTF. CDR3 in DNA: TGTGCCAGCTCAGGGCAAAGACAAAACTATGGCTACACCTTC.

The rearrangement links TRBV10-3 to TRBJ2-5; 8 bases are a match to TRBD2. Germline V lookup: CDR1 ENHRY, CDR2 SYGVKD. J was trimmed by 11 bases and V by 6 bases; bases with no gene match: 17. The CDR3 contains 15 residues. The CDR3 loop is CAIRSGAGVFLEQYF. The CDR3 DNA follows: TGTGCCATCAGATCGGGAGCGGGAGTCTTTCTGGAGCAGTACTTC.

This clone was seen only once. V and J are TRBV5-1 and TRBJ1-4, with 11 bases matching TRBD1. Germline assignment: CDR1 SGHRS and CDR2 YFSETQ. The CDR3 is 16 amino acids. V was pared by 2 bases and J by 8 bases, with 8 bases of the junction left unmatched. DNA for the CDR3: TGCGCCAGCAGCTTCAGACCGGGACAGGGGGGCGAAAAACTGTTTTTT. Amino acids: CASSFRPGQGGEKLFF.

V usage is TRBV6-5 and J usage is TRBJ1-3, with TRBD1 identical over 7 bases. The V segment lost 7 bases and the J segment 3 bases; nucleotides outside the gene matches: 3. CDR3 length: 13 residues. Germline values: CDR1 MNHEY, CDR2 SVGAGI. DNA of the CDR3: TGTGCCAGCATAAGGACAGGTGGAAACACCATATATTTT. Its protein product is CASIRTGGNTIYF.

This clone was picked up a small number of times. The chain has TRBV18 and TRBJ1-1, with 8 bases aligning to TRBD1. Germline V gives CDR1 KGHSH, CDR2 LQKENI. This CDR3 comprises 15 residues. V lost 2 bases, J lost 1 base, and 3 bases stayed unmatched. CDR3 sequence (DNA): TGTGCCAGCTCACCATGGACAGGGTCGAACACTGAAGCTTTCTTT. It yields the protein CASSPWTGSNTEAFF.

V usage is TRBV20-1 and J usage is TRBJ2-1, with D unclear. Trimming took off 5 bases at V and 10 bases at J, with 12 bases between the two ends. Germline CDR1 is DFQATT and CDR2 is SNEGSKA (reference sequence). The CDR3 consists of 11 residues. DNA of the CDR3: TGCAGTGCTCTCGACTCACCCGAGCAGTTCTTC. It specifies CSALDSPEQFF.